These T cell receptor beta chains were read from a single sample in a study of tumor and adjacent non-tumor tissue in lung cancer. MiXCR, applied by TCRdb to the multiplex PCR reads, yields one record per CDR3 protein. This sample has some 73,000 distinct CDR3 sequences; approximately 80% occur once, and the top ten carry 50% to 65%. The sequencing input was distant non-tumor lung tissue. All receptors come from a man aged 55 to 70 with non-small cell lung cancer. Each CDR3 is given with its conserved first and last residue. A row's size may be missing; if present it is once, few, many or a size class.

>NA|TRBV11-1
CASSQTSGGANTWELFF
>once|TRBV12-3/TRBV12-4
CASSFDGWNEQSF
>NA|TRBV30
CAWSPPRVGRTDTQYF
>NA|TRBV4-1
CSSTSGPTSMNTEAFF
>NA|TRBV4-3
CASSQVVRLANEQFF
>NA|TRBV5-4
CASSLVSSSTDMQYF
>NA|TRBV20-1
CSARSFDRALQVAENIQYF
>NA|TRBV11-2
CASRPSKGPLRGEAFF
>NA|TRBV25-1
CASCPSGSTGELFF
>NA|TRBV20-1
CSARGGSGLLCEQYF
>many|TRBV6-2/TRBV6-3
CASSYSTGLETQYF
>NA|TRBV11-1
CTSSLGVKSFEQYF
>NA|TRBV11-3
CASSFSRAGNEQFF
>NA|TRBV20-1
CSASGGRGSTDTQYF
>NA|TRBV20-1
CSDAPRTTNGYTF
>many|TRBV6-4
CASSGSSTDTQYF
>NA|TRBV11-2
CASSLDRDTRGTQYF
>NA|TRBV11-2
CASREGSRSTGELFF
>NA|TRBV11-2
CASSLVGRATAAFF
>once|TRBV7-9
CTSSLVGGGYGYTF
>NA|TRBV11-2
CASSLDRVTRDTQYF
>once|TRBV5-1
CASILEGANNQPQHF
>once|TRBV12-3/TRBV12-4
CASSFWSRNNEQFF
>NA|TRBV12-3/TRBV12-4
CASRLGGGRQPQYF
>NA|TRBV11-3
CASSRTGEYGYTF
>NA|TRBV11-3
CASSFIGEEAQYF
>NA|TRBV29-1
CSVGIGGTGANERFF
>NA|TRBV11-3
CASSLLDTLYF
>NA|TRBV20-1
CSASYRGANTDTHYF
>NA|TRBV2
CTSSEPTGKGSYTF
>NA|TRBV5-1
CTSSRTGSTNEKLFF
>many|TRBV4-1
CASSPLGTSGLYNEQFF
>NA|TRBV11-2
CASSLFLAVVDTQYF